The 30 T cell receptor beta chains below all came from one sample that was sequenced in a study of cytomegalovirus exposure and HLA in healthy donors. PCR involved 60 Vbeta and 13 Jbeta primers. Using immunoSEQ multiplex PCR, the repertoire was profiled, and TCRdb retains in-frame clones only, with some absent. This sample's clone table lists around 78,000 clones. The sequencing input was PBMCs. All receptors derive from a man aged 18 to 29 in good health and CMV-seropositive.

J is TRBJ1-1 and V is TRBV19; D is undetermined. Germline V CDR1 and CDR2: LNHDA, SQIVND (reference sequence). The CDR3 totals 13 residues. Trimming stripped 3 bases from V and 1 base from J, with 6 bases between. CDR3 nucleotides: TGTGCCAGTAGTATCACTGAGAACACTGAAGCTTTCTTT. Its protein product is CASSITENTEAFF.

The chain couples TRBV28 to TRBJ1-1, with TRBD1 as a possible D gene (6 bases). Trimming removed 3 bases from V and 4 bases from J, with 18 bases in between. The CDR3 contains 16 residues. Germline V gene sequence: CDR1 MDHEN, CDR2 SYDVKM. CDR3 sequence (DNA): TGTGCCAGCAGTTTTTTCCAGACAGGAGCGCCCACTGAAGCTTTCTTT. Its protein is CASSFFQTGAPTEAFF.

J is TRBJ2-3 and V is TRBV9; 10 nucleotides match TRBD2. CDR3 length equals 15 residues. Germline trimming cut 3 bases from V and 5 bases from J; bases unmatched to any gene: 6. The germline V gene encodes CDR1 SGDLS and CDR2 YYNGEE. The CDR3 DNA sequence: TGTGCCAGCAGCGCTACGACTAGCGGGTTAGATACGCAGTATTTT. This codes for CASSATTSGLDTQYF.

The V and J genes are TRBV6-5 and TRBJ1-5, with a weak D call TRBD1 (6 bases). V lost 0 bases to trimming and J lost 10 bases, with 16 bases between them. The CDR3 totals 15 residues. Germline lookup yields CDR1 MNHEY and CDR2 SVGAGI. In DNA, the CDR3 is TGTGCCAGCAGTTACTCCGCAGGGGCTAATCTACCCCAGCATTTT. Translated: CASSYSAGANLPQHF.

The chain links TRBV28 to TRBJ1-2; D is perhaps TRBD1 (6 bases). Trimming cost V 8 bases and J 4 bases, with 17 bases left between them. The V gene's germline CDR1 is MDHEN and CDR2 SYDVKM. The CDR3 is 14 residues long. CDR3 nucleotide sequence: TGTGCCAGCGTTACCCCAGGGGACCCCTATGGCTACACCTTC. Translation gives CASVTPGDPYGYTF.

This rearrangement joins TRBV9 to TRBJ1-2; 7 bases are shared with TRBD1. V dropped 3 bases and J dropped 8; count of bases not matched to a gene: 13. Germline V gives CDR1 SGDLS, CDR2 YYNGEE. CDR3 size: 15 residues. CDR3 in DNA: TGTGCCAGCAGCGCCACAGGGGTAGTCGGTGGAGGCTACACCTTC. Encoded protein: CASSATGVVGGGYTF.

The chain is built from TRBV6-5 and TRBJ2-1; 8 positions agree with TRBD1. Trimming at V came to 4 bases and at J to 10 bases, leaving 9 bases not matched to a gene. The CDR3 is 14 residues long. Germline CDR1 MNHEY, CDR2 SVGAGI. The CDR3 nucleotides are TGTGCCAGCAGTTGGGGGACAGGAAGTAGAGAGCAGTTCTTC. Translation gives CASSWGTGSREQFF.

The CDR3 DNA follows: TGTGCCAGCTCACCCGGGGTATCTGGGGCCAACGTCCTGACTTTC. Its protein product is CASSPGVSGANVLTF. V and J are TRBV18 and TRBJ2-6, with D perhaps TRBD2 (5 bases). Trimming stripped 3 bases from V and 1 base from J, with 7 bases between. Germline CDR1 is KGHSH and CDR2 is LQKENI. The CDR3 length is 15 residues.

The chain combines TRBV9 with TRBJ2-3; possible D gene TRBD1, 6 bases. V gave up 1 base and J gave up 5 bases, with 20 bases separating them. This CDR3 is 17 amino acids long. The germline gives CDR1 SGDLS, CDR2 YYNGEE. CDR3 sequence reads: CASSVLSRGSTGDTQYF. CDR3 sequence (DNA): TGTGCCAGCAGCGTACTTAGCAGGGGTTCAACTGGAGATACGCAGTATTTT.

The chain employs TRBV5-4 and TRBJ1-6, with TRBD1 identical over 7 bases. The ends lost 3 bases at V and 7 bases at J; junction bases unmatched: 7. Germline V lookup: CDR1 SGHNT, CDR2 YYREEE (reference sequence). The CDR3 is 15 residues long. As DNA, the CDR3 is TGTGCCAGCAGCTCCCCAGACAGGGAAAATTCACCCCTCCACTTT. Protein sequence: CASSSPDRENSPLHF.

This rearrangement joins TRBV2 to TRBJ1-5, with D tentatively TRBD1 (5 bases). CDR3 length: 14 residues. V was trimmed by 4 bases and J by 6 bases, leaving 13 bases between them. Germline CDR1 is SNHLY and CDR2 is FYNNEI. DNA of the CDR3: TGTGCCAGCAGTGCGGGCCGAACAGGTCAGCCCCAGCATTTT. Translating gives CASSAGRTGQPQHF. Based on the CDR3 plus reference TRBV2 and TRBJ1-5, the full variable domain is EPEVTQTPSHQVTQMGQEVILRCVPISNHLYFYWYRQILGQKVEFLVSFYNNEISEKSEIFDDQFSVERPDGSNFTLKIRSTKLEDSAMYFCASSAGRTGQPQHFGDGTRLSIL.

The rearrangement links TRBV11-2 to TRBJ2-5; TRBD1 aligns across 8 bases. Germline lookup yields CDR1 SGHAT and CDR2 FQNNGV. Losses at the gene ends were 3 bases for V and 5 bases for J; bases not matched to a gene: 14. CDR3 length: 17 residues. CDR3 loop: CASSFAPGQGLPETQYF. In DNA, the CDR3 is TGTGCCAGCAGCTTTGCCCCCGGACAGGGATTGCCGGAGACCCAGTACTTC. Full variable domain (remainder filled in from reference TRBV11-2 and TRBJ2-5): EAGVAQSPRYKIIEKRQSVAFWCNPISGHATLYWYQQILGQGPKLLIQFQNNGVVDDSQLPKDRFSAERLKGVDSTLKIQPAKLEDSAVYLCASSFAPGQGLPETQYFGPGTRLLVL.

The chain is built from TRBV6-4 and TRBJ1-2; 7 bases line up with TRBD1. Losses at the gene ends were 6 bases for V and 2 bases for J; bases not matched to a gene: 6. This CDR3 comprises 14 residues. Germline lookup yields CDR1 MRHNA and CDR2 SNTAGT. As DNA, the CDR3 is TGTGCCAGCAGGGGAACAGGGGCCAACTATGGCTACACCTTC. Translating gives CASRGTGANYGYTF.

CDR3 sequence: CASSFRDKQFF. The DNA for the CDR3 is TGTGCCAGCAGCTTCCGGGACAAGCAGTTCTTC. The chain is built from TRBV11-2 and TRBJ2-1, with D perhaps TRBD1 (6 bases). The CDR3 spans 11 residues. The germline CDR1 and CDR2 sequences are SGHAT and FQNNGV. Trimming removed 3 bases at V and 11 bases at J, with 8 bases between.

This chain links TRBV5-1 with TRBJ2-5, with 9 bases fitting TRBD1. This CDR3 is 13 amino acids long. Per the germline V gene, CDR1 is SGHRS and CDR2 is YFSETQ. Trimming cost V 4 bases and J 4 bases; bases outside gene matches: 2. The CDR3 reads CASSEQGAETQYF. Written as DNA, the CDR3 is TGCGCCAGCAGCGAACAGGGGGCAGAGACCCAGTACTTC.

The chain combines TRBV6-5 with TRBJ2-1, with 10 bases matching TRBD2. The V segment lost 5 bases and the J segment 7 bases; nucleotides outside the gene matches: 8. The germline V gene encodes CDR1 MNHEY and CDR2 SVGAGI. The CDR3 is 15 residues long. CDR3 DNA sequence: TGTGCCAGCAGTACAGCGGGGGGGCCGGAGAATGAGCAGTTCTTC. This codes for CASSTAGGPENEQFF.

The chain joins TRBV5-1 to TRBJ1-2; a weak D match, TRBD1 (6 bases). The CDR3 totals 13 residues. The germline V gene has CDR1 SGHRS and CDR2 YFSETQ. Trimming pared 4 bases from V and 3 bases from J, leaving 10 bases between. CDR3 DNA sequence: TGCGCCAGCAGCATACAGGGAGACTATGGCTACACCTTC. Translating gives CASSIQGDYGYTF.

The chain couples TRBV28 to TRBJ1-1; D call uncertain. The length of the CDR3 is 14 residues. Germline V gene data show CDR1 as MDHEN and CDR2 as SYDVKM. Trimming removed 7 bases from V and 4 bases from J, with 16 bases in between. The CDR3: CASTLPRRPTEAFF. CDR3 nucleotides: TGTGCCAGCACCTTGCCACGGAGGCCCACTGAAGCTTTCTTT. The variable domain in full, with the rest retrieved from reference TRBV28 and TRBJ1-1, is DVKVTQSSRYLVKRTGEKVFLECVQDMDHENMFWYRQDPGLGLRLIYFSYDVKMKEKGDIPEGYSVSREKKERFSLILESASTNQTSMYLCASTLPRRPTEAFFGQGTRLTVV.

The rearrangement uses TRBV7-9 and TRBJ2-7; tentatively, D is TRBD2 (5 bases). There are 12 residues in the CDR3. CDR1 and CDR2 from the germline V gene are SEHNR and FQNEAQ (reference sequence). Trimming stripped 1 base from V and 12 bases from J, with 13 bases between. The CDR3, as DNA: TGTGCCAGCAGCTTAGTAGAGGGATGGGCGTACTTC. Translating it yields CASSLVEGWAYF.

The rearrangement joins TRBV14 to TRBJ1-1; D not resolved. Looked up from germline, CDR1 is SGHDN and CDR2 is FVKESK. This CDR3 spans 12 amino acids. V was clipped by 0 bases and J by 11 bases, with 10 bases between them. The CDR3 DNA sequence: TGTGCCAGCAGCCAAGATAGGAGGATGGCTTTCTTT. Its translation is CASSQDRRMAFF. Full variable domain (outside the CDR3, taken from reference TRBV14 and TRBJ1-1): EAGVTQFPSHSVIEKGQTVTLRCDPISGHDNLYWYRRVMGKEIKFLLHFVKESKQDESGMPNNRFLAERTGGTYSTLKVQPAELEDSGVYFCASSQDRRMAFFGQGTRLTVV.

The rearrangement uses TRBV14 and TRBJ1-1; D remains unclear. The germline CDR1 and CDR2 sequences are SGHDN and FVKESK. This CDR3 has 13 residues. The germline V and J ends were trimmed by 1 base and 4 bases, with 7 bases remaining between them. CDR3 nucleotide sequence: TGTGCCAGCAGCCAAGGACGGGGCACTGAAGCTTTCTTT. It translates to CASSQGRGTEAFF.

V is TRBV5-1 and J is TRBJ2-1, with 9 bases identical to TRBD2. V was clipped by 0 bases and J by 5 bases; unmatched bases: 9. Germline CDR1 is SGHRS and CDR2 is YFSETQ. The CDR3 contains 17 residues. The CDR3 spells CASSLGQGRTSDNEQFF. The CDR3 DNA is TGCGCCAGCAGCTTGGGCCAGGGAAGGACTAGCGACAATGAGCAGTTCTTC.

This rearrangement joins TRBV29-1 to TRBJ2-5, with 8 bases identical to TRBD1. Germline CDR1 and CDR2: SQVTM and ANQGSEA. The CDR3 extends over 13 amino acids. V lost 6 bases to trimming and J lost 4 bases; unmatched junction nucleotides: 7. Here the CDR3 DNA reads TGCAGCGTCGGGACAGGCGTTGGAGAGACCCAGTACTTC. This sequence encodes CSVGTGVGETQYF.

J is TRBJ2-7 and V is TRBV18; D may be TRBD1 (5 bases). The V end was cut by 0 bases, the J end by 6 bases, with 12 bases between. The CDR3 extends over 14 amino acids. From germline, CDR1 is KGHSH and CDR2 LQKENI. CDR3 DNA: TGTGCCAGCTCACCACCTTCAGGGCCCTCCGAGCAGTACTTC. Translated: CASSPPSGPSEQYF. Together with reference TRBV18 and TRBJ2-7, the CDR3 gives the full variable domain: NAGVMQNPRHLVRRRGQEARLRCSPMKGHSHVYWYRQLPEEGLKFMVYLQKENIIDESGMPKERFSAEFPKEGPSILRIQQVVRGDSAAYFCASSPPSGPSEQYFGPGTRLTVT.

The chain uses TRBV6-1 and TRBJ2-7; TRBD2 aligns across 11 bases. This CDR3 has 15 residues. V was pared by 6 bases and J by 3 bases, with 7 bases of the junction left unmatched. Germline V gives CDR1 MNHNS, CDR2 SASEGT. The CDR3 loop reads CASRDSGRAYYEQYF. The CDR3 DNA follows: TGTGCCAGCAGAGATAGCGGGAGGGCATACTACGAGCAGTACTTC.

The chain carries TRBV10-2 and TRBJ2-1, with D possibly being TRBD2 (7 bases). The ends were cut back, 7 bases at V and 4 bases at J, with 14 bases in the middle. The length of the CDR3 is 14 residues. Germline assignment: CDR1 WSHSY and CDR2 SAAADI. CDR3: CASIAGEGYNEQFF. CDR3 sequence (DNA): TGCGCCAGCATAGCAGGGGAGGGATACAATGAGCAGTTCTTC.

The chain links TRBV5-1 to TRBJ2-1; TRBD1 aligns across 9 bases. CDR3 size: 17 residues. Trimming removed 3 bases from V and 7 bases from J; junction bases left unmatched: 14. Germline V CDR1 and CDR2: SGHRS, YFSETQ. Here the CDR3 DNA reads TGCGCCAGCAGCTCGTCCGGGACAGGGATCATAAGGAATGAGCAGTTCTTC. Its translation: CASSSSGTGIIRNEQFF.

The CDR3 nucleotides are TGTGCCAGCAGCTTGGAGGGCAGGGGCACATCCTACGAGCAGTACTTC. This codes for CASSLEGRGTSYEQYF. The chain employs TRBV5-4 and TRBJ2-7; D may be TRBD1 (6 bases). In germline, CDR1 is SGHNT, CDR2 YYREEE (reference sequence). The CDR3 runs 16 residues. V gave up 0 bases and J gave up 1 base, with 14 bases separating them.

This chain joins TRBV28 and TRBJ1-2; D call uncertain. Germline-derived CDR1 and CDR2 are MDHEN and SYDVKM. V gave up 2 bases and J gave up 4 bases, with 8 bases separating them. The CDR3 consists of 13 residues. CDR3 sequence (DNA): TGTGCCAGCAGTTTACTTGGAGTCTATGGCTACACCTTC. Amino acids: CASSLLGVYGYTF.

The rearrangement joins TRBV20-1 to TRBJ1-2; tentative D call: TRBD1 (5 bases). Looked up from germline, CDR1 is DFQATT and CDR2 is SNEGSKA (reference sequence). The CDR3 contains 11 residues. CDR3 DNA: TGCAGAGCGACAGCATTTTATGGCTACACCTTC. The encoded protein is CRATAFYGYTF.